The 6 T cell receptor beta chains below all came from one sample that was sequenced in a study of T and B cells in COVID-19 patients. Multiplex PCR with BIOMED2 TRB-A/B primer pools amplified TRB rearrangements. TCRdb analysed the multiplex PCR reads with MiXCR anew, one entry per CDR3 protein. The data hold 1,200 or so distinct CDR3 sequences, with roughly 29% observed a single time. From blood, about 230-500 ng of genomic DNA served as TRB template. The sample taken for sequencing was blood. These receptors were taken from a human donor with active COVID-19.

With regard to this clonotype: At one end the junction does not follow the germline gene, possibly because of a read error. V gene TRBV24-1 combines with J gene TRBJ2-2; 8 bases fit TRBD1. The length of the CDR3 is 17 residues. Germline CDR1 KGHDR, CDR2 SFDVKD. CDR3 sequence: CDTSDGAGGPNTGEPFF. The CDR3 bases are TGTGACACCAGTGATGGGGCAGGGGGCCCGAACACCGGGGAGCCGTTTTTT.

In its sample, this clonotype is medium-sized. V gene TRBV6-4 combines with J gene TRBJ2-1; 8 nucleotides align to TRBD1. CDR3 length: 15 amino acids. V trimming: 2 bases; J trimming: 2 bases; junction bases outside the gene matches: 2. Looked up from germline, CDR1 is MRHNA and CDR2 is SNTAGT. The CDR3 region is CASSDGTGAYNEQFF. CDR3 nucleotide sequence: TGTGCCAGCAGTGACGGGACAGGAGCCTACAATGAGCAGTTCTTC.

This chain connects TRBV12-3 or TRBV12-4 to TRBJ2-7; TRBD2 might be the D (7 bases). V shed 6 bases and J shed 0 bases, with 24 bases lying between them. The CDR3 is made up of 18 amino acids. CDR3 bases: TGTGCCAGCAGCTTTGAGTGGGAGGGGGACGATAGCTCCTACGAGCAGTACTTC. Its translation is CASSFEWEGDDSSYEQYF.

V gene TRBV28 combines with J gene TRBJ1-3, with a weak D call TRBD1 (5 bases). This CDR3 is 16 amino acids long. V lost 6 bases, J lost 4 bases, and 19 bases lay in between. Germline V gene data show CDR1 as MDHEN and CDR2 as SYDVKM. DNA for the CDR3: TGTGCCAGCAGGACGGGGGGTTCTTATCGAGGAAACACCATATATTTT. It encodes CASRTGGSYRGNTIYF.

Only one count was recorded for this clonotype. Just one base apart from a much larger clone, this may be a read error. The rearrangement uses TRBV7-6 and TRBJ2-1; no clear D gene. CDR1 SGHVS and CDR2 FNYEAQ come from the germline V gene. The CDR3 runs to 14 residues. V was cut by 0 bases and J by 4 bases, with 7 bases left in between. The CDR3 here is CASSLAEPYNEQFF. CDR3 DNA: TGTGCCAGCAGCTTAGCAGAACCGTACAATGAGCAGTTCTTC.

This rearrangement joins TRBV11-1 to TRBJ1-1; 9 bases are shared with TRBD1. V trimming: 8 bases; J trimming: 5 bases; junction bases outside the gene matches: 6. This CDR3 is built from 13 residues. Germline V CDR1 and CDR2: SGHAT, FQDESV (reference sequence). The CDR3 sequence: CASHETGGTEAFF. The CDR3 region has the DNA TGTGCCAGCCATGAGACAGGGGGGACTGAAGCTTTCTTT.